This T cell receptor beta chain was captured in a study of cytomegalovirus exposure and HLA in healthy donors. About the study: From donors who were HLA-typed, an early data release held around 80 million unique TCRs.

PCR primers comprised 60 Vbeta and 13 Jbeta primers. Sequencing was performed with immunoSEQ multiplex PCR; in TCRdb, only in-frame clones are kept and a portion is missing. The table has about 90,000 clones, more than 70% seen once. J lost 0 bases, V lost 2 bases, and 3 bases had no gene match. Germline values: CDR1 SGHRS, CDR2 YFSETQ. The CDR3 loop spans 15 amino acids. The V gene is TRBV5-1, the J gene TRBJ2-7; 9 positions match TRBD2. The source of this sequence is a woman between 55 and 75 years old in good health and CMV-seropositive. The sample comprised PBMCs. This chain's CDR3 is CASSFQREASYEQYF. CDR3 nucleotide sequence: TGCGCCAGCAGCTTTCAGCGGGAGGCCTCCTACGAGCAGTACTTC.